The next 9 T cell receptor beta chains were all read from a single sample in a study of T-cell memory formation after mild COVID-19. TCRdb reanalysed the 5' RACE reads using MiXCR and keeps one entry per CDR3 protein. The top ten hold 20% to 25% of the sample, which has just under 350,000 distinct CDR3 sequences, 13% seen once. Material: PBMCs or a T cell subset sorted from them (not recorded which). The receptors derive from a man aged 18 to 29 who had mild COVID-19 (a few samples of this study predate the infection). Cell type and time point are not known.

The V and J genes are TRBV29-1 and TRBJ2-1; D may be TRBD2 (5 bases). The CDR3 contains 11 residues. Germline CDR1 and CDR2: SQVTM and ANQGSEA. V was trimmed by 5 bases and J by 4 bases, leaving 6 bases between them. CDR3 in DNA: TGCAGCGTTCGGGGATACAATGAGCAGTTCTTC. Its translation is CSVRGYNEQFF.

This clonotype came up many times. V is TRBV5-1 and J is TRBJ2-2; 8 nucleotides match TRBD1. V lost 4 bases, J lost 4 bases, and 15 bases stayed unmatched. The germline gives CDR1 SGHRS, CDR2 YFSETQ. This CDR3 comprises 18 residues. In nucleotides, the CDR3 is TGCGCCAGCAGCCCCTACACCCGGGACAGGCGACTCACCGGGGAGCTGTTTTTT. Translating it yields CASSPYTRDRRLTGELFF.

The chain is built from TRBV13 and TRBJ1-4, with unresolved D. The germline V gene has CDR1 PRHDT and CDR2 FYEKMQ (reference sequence). The CDR3 extends over 15 amino acids. V lost 0 bases and J 8 bases, leaving 13 bases between the germline ends. The CDR3 sequence is CASSLGVARGEKLFF. CDR3 coding DNA: TGTGCCAGCAGCTTAGGGGTTGCGCGGGGAGAAAAACTGTTTTTT.

This clonotype was recorded at least ten times. The chain employs TRBV9 and TRBJ2-3; tentative D call: TRBD1 (7 bases). CDR1 and CDR2 (germline): SGDLS, YYNGEE. CDR3 length: 15 residues. Between the trimmed V and J ends, which lost 0 bases and 4 bases, there was a span of 12 bases. The CDR3: CASSVATGEADTQYF. The CDR3 DNA reads TGTGCCAGCAGCGTAGCAACAGGGGAGGCAGATACGCAGTATTTT.

This clonotype was detected a few times. The chain combines TRBV4-1 with TRBJ2-1, with 10 bases identical to TRBD1. This CDR3 spans 17 amino acids. Looked up from germline, CDR1 is MGHRA and CDR2 is YSYEKL. V dropped 4 bases and J dropped 3; count of bases not matched to a gene: 9. The CDR3 protein is CASSLRVGTGDYNEQFF. The CDR3, as DNA: TGCGCCAGCAGCCTTCGAGTTGGGACAGGGGACTACAATGAGCAGTTCTTC.

This clonotype was recorded once. V and J are TRBV11-2 and TRBJ2-1, with D perhaps matching TRBD2 (5 bases). Trimming shortened V by 1 base and J by 8 bases, and 12 bases separated the two germline ends. The germline V gene encodes CDR1 SGHAT and CDR2 FQNNGV. This CDR3 is built from 14 residues. The CDR3 sequence: CASSLVFGRDEQFF. CDR3 in DNA: TGTGCCAGCAGCTTAGTGTTTGGGCGGGATGAGCAGTTCTTC.

V usage is TRBV7-2 and J usage is TRBJ2-2, with 8 positions matching TRBD2. Germline V gene lookup returns CDR1 SGHTA and CDR2 FQGNSA. This CDR3 spans 15 amino acids. V was pared by 3 bases and J by 4 bases, with 4 bases of the junction left unmatched. The CDR3 bases are TGTGCCAGCAGCTTTACCGGGACTAGCACCGGGGAGCTGTTTTTT. It encodes CASSFTGTSTGELFF.

This clonotype was seen a handful of times. CDR3 region: CASSLAGGQVYTGELFF. Written as DNA, the CDR3 is TGTGCCAGCAGCTTAGCAGGAGGACAGGTTTACACCGGGGAGCTGTTTTTT. This chain links TRBV7-8 with TRBJ2-2, with 7 nucleotides matching TRBD1. The CDR3 contains 17 residues. Germline V gene data show CDR1 as SGHVS and CDR2 as FQNEAQ. The V and J ends lost 0 bases and 3 bases, in that order; junction bases with no gene match: 7.

In this sample, this clonotype turned up many times. CDR3 bases: TGCGCCAGCAGCTTGGCAGGGGGAAACACTGAAGCTTTCTTT. Encoded protein: CASSLAGGNTEAFF. The chain combines TRBV5-1 with TRBJ1-1; TRBD1 agrees at 7 bases. Germline CDR1 is SGHRS and CDR2 is YFSETQ. V shed 0 bases and J 2 bases; nucleotides not matched to a gene: 1. The CDR3 has 14 amino acids.